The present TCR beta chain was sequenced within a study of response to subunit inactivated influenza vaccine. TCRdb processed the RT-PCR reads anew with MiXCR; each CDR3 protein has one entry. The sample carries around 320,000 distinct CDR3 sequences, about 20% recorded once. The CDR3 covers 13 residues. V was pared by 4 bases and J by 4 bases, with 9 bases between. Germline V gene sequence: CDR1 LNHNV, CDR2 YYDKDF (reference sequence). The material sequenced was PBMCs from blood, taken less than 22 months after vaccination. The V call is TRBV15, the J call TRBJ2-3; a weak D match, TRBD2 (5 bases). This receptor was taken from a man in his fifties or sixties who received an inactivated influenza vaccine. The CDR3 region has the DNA TGTGCCACCAGCACCGGGATCGCAGATACGCAGTATTTT. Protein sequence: CATSTGIADTQYF. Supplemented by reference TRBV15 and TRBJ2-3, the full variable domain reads DAMVIQNPRYQVTQFGKPVTLSCSQTLNHNVMYWYQQKSSQAPKLLFHYYDKDFNNEADTPDNFQSRRPNTSFCFLDIRSPGLGDTAMYLCATSTGIADTQYFGPGTRLTVL.